These T cell receptor beta chains were read from a single sample in a study of technical replicates of blood from several donors. The table came from immunoSEQ multiplex PCR; TCRdb's copy has only in-frame clones and leaves some out. The repertoire holds some 60,000 clones, with about 95% as singletons. Source material: PBMCs. The receptors were gathered from a human donor in good health. Some clones in this sample may be carry-over from other donors' samples. Both conserved end residues are part of each CDR3. The D gene is left open where the match is weak.

v_gene: TRBV5-1; d_gene: TRBD1; CDR3aa: CASSSGQGGDIQYF
v_gene: TRBV10-1; d_gene: .; CDR3aa: CASREYGEKPLSSPLHF
v_gene: TRBV7-9; d_gene: .; CDR3aa: CASSLDGAGKGNQPQHF
v_gene: TRBV6-4; d_gene: .; CDR3aa: CASSREAGRWAEQFF
v_gene: TRBV19; d_gene: TRBD1; CDR3aa: CASSSDRGGSPLHF
v_gene: TRBV7-3; d_gene: TRBD1; CDR3aa: CASSLTGTGGAEAFF
v_gene: TRBV4-1; d_gene: .; CDR3aa: CASSPREGYGYTF
v_gene: TRBV19; d_gene: .; CDR3aa: CASEDGSGSQNYGYTF
v_gene: TRBV7-9; d_gene: .; CDR3aa: CASSVGLSNTGELFF
v_gene: TRBV7-2; d_gene: .; CDR3aa: CASSSDSTGSVSF
v_gene: TRBV10-3; d_gene: .; CDR3aa: CATRARPAEGETQYF
v_gene: TRBV2; d_gene: .; CDR3aa: CASSSAGAEQFF
v_gene: TRBV7-3; d_gene: TRBD2; CDR3aa: CASSGGSLAGEQYF
v_gene: TRBV19; d_gene: .; CDR3aa: CASSPMYGEQYF
v_gene: TRBV30; d_gene: TRBD2; CDR3aa: CAWTRTSGTSSYEQYF
v_gene: TRBV6-1; d_gene: TRBD2; CDR3aa: CASNDRLAGNYNEQFF
v_gene: TRBV5-1; d_gene: .; CDR3aa: CASRRNTENYGYTF
v_gene: TRBV11-2; d_gene: .; CDR3aa: CASSLNVFIGELFF
v_gene: TRBV4-3; d_gene: .; CDR3aa: CASSQGRVETQYF
v_gene: TRBV5-4; d_gene: TRBD2; CDR3aa: CASSLGTSGGWNEQFF
v_gene: TRBV4-3; d_gene: .; CDR3aa: CATRYGLFHEQYF
v_gene: TRBV9; d_gene: .; CDR3aa: CASMVRAGPSSYNEQFF
v_gene: TRBV6-1; d_gene: .; CDR3aa: CASSAGGFYQPQHF
v_gene: TRBV5-5; d_gene: .; CDR3aa: CASSPSGTSYNEQFF
v_gene: TRBV7-6; d_gene: .; CDR3aa: CASSLVSGVGYYNEQFF
v_gene: TRBV21-1; d_gene: .; CDR3aa: CARGTALNTEAFF
v_gene: TRBV9; d_gene: TRBD1; CDR3aa: CASSVEGTENTEAFF
v_gene: TRBV5-4; d_gene: .; CDR3aa: CASSWGVQDYEQYF
v_gene: TRBV9; d_gene: .; CDR3aa: CASSVELYRGIYF
v_gene: TRBV5-6; d_gene: .; CDR3aa: CASSSRGYGYTF
v_gene: TRBV7-9; d_gene: TRBD1; CDR3aa: CASSLDRDSSPLHF
v_gene: TRBV2; d_gene: .; CDR3aa: CASSELTFQETQYF
v_gene: TRBV9; d_gene: TRBD2; CDR3aa: CASSVAPTAGGQETQYF
v_gene: TRBV7-2; d_gene: TRBD1; CDR3aa: CASSSAGTAPLEQYF
v_gene: TRBV19; d_gene: .; CDR3aa: CASMAGINTGELFF
v_gene: TRBV4-1; d_gene: .; CDR3aa: CASSQDPGSGNTIYF
v_gene: TRBV29-1; d_gene: TRBD1; CDR3aa: CSVRSVDRENTEAFF
v_gene: TRBV10-1; d_gene: TRBD2; CDR3aa: CASPLAGIVYEQYF
v_gene: TRBV9; d_gene: TRBD2; CDR3aa: CASNAGAVLETQYF
v_gene: TRBV5-8; d_gene: .; CDR3aa: CASSLVFGETYGYTF
v_gene: TRBV7-9; d_gene: TRBD2; CDR3aa: CASSFVGLAGGPSPYEQYF
v_gene: TRBV7-2; d_gene: .; CDR3aa: CASSYDRPSYEQYF
v_gene: TRBV7-9; d_gene: .; CDR3aa: CAAGGLNGNQPQHF
v_gene: TRBV5-4; d_gene: .; CDR3aa: CASSLDREGLYYGYTF
v_gene: TRBV27; d_gene: .; CDR3aa: CASSFLGQPNQPQHF
v_gene: TRBV25-1; d_gene: .; CDR3aa: CASSERQGSNSPLHF
v_gene: TRBV27; d_gene: .; CDR3aa: CASNGTAGAYQETQYF
v_gene: TRBV5-1; d_gene: .; CDR3aa: CASSPDSNYGYTF
v_gene: TRBV4-2; d_gene: TRBD1; CDR3aa: CASSQDWKGQGGNTIYF
v_gene: TRBV5-8; d_gene: TRBD1; CDR3aa: CASSLGAGTGNQPQHF